The clone carrying this T cell receptor beta chain was seen more than once but under ten times. TCRdb ran MiXCR on the 5' RACE reads and lists one entry per CDR3 protein. The table records around 5,700 distinct CDR3 sequences, around 36% of them present only once. V was cut by 4 bases and J by 0 bases, with 9 bases left in between. In germline, CDR1 is MGHRA, CDR2 YSYEKL. The CDR3 length is 14 residues. The sequenced sample was naive CD4+ T cells sorted from a lymph node. Subset in this sample: naive CD4+ T cells, CD4+CD45RA+CD25-. The genes are TRBV4-1 and TRBJ1-1; maybe TRBD1 (6 bases). The clonotype originates from a female donor with breast cancer. CDR3 loop: CASSRQAMNTEAFF. The CDR3 nucleotides are TGCGCCAGCAGCCGACAGGCCATGAACACTGAAGCTTTCTTT.